The count of the clone carrying this T cell receptor beta chain is one. What it recognizes is unknown. This entry is derived from a study of PD-1 blockade in classical Hodgkin lymphoma. Germline CDR1 is SGDLS and CDR2 is YYNGEE. The CDR3 sequence is 15 residues long. Trimming took 0 bases from V and 2 from J, leaving 12 bases between them. Relapses following autologous stem cell transplantation were seen in all patients, with brentuximab vedotin exposure varying. Assay: immunoSEQ multiplex PCR; the TCRdb copy retains only in-frame clones and omits some. The table shows about 14,000 clones, with around 82% occurring only once. General study findings and limits: TCR diversity in CD4+, not CD8+, cells rose significantly by C4D1. Prior therapy or disease activity may underlie the repertoire differences, whose causes remain undefined. Those starting nivolumab under 1 year post-ASCT were excluded. Relapsed/refractory patients reportedly had the lowest baseline TCR diversity, below newly diagnosed patients, who were below healthy donors.

The clonotype was recovered from a human donor with classical Hodgkin lymphoma. The sequencing used peripheral blood mononuclear cells (PBMCs), collected before the second cycle of nivolumab. The chain is built from TRBV9 and TRBJ2-7, with D hard to call. CDR3 sequence reads: CASSVAEGSPYEQYF. As DNA, the CDR3 is TGTGCCAGCAGCGTAGCCGAAGGATCCCCCTACGAGCAGTACTTC.